These 22 T cell receptor beta chains were sequenced from one sample in a study of blood T cells in healthy people across ages. PCR was performed a second time for roughly 7 to 12 cycles using a sample-barcoded 5' primer and a J-beta primer mix. TCRdb ran MiXCR on the 5' RACE reads and lists one entry per CDR3 protein. The top ten clones hold approximately 31% of a sample with 700,000 or so distinct CDR3 sequences, 40% to 50% of them seen once. Material for sequencing was blood. The receptor source for this set is a man aged 80 or over in good health.

V gene TRBV20-1 combines with J gene TRBJ1-1, with D possibly being TRBD1 (6 bases). V was pared by 5 bases and J by 11 bases, with 15 bases between. Looked up from germline, CDR1 is DFQATT and CDR2 is SNEGSKA (reference sequence). The CDR3 contains 11 residues. CDR3 amino acids: CSAPRTARAFF. CDR3 sequence (DNA): TGCAGTGCTCCTAGGACAGCGAGGGCTTTCTTT.

As concerns this clonotype: A read error may produce the germline difference seen at one junction end. The chain employs TRBV6-2 or TRBV6-3 and TRBJ1-6; D may be TRBD1 (5 bases). CDR3 size: 15 residues. Germline loops: CDR1 MNHEY, CDR2 SVGEGT. CDR3 sequence (DNA): TGTGCCAGCAGTTACTCGCCAGGGAATAATTCACCTCTCCACTTT. It encodes CASSYSPGNNSPLHF.

This chain joins TRBV4-1 and TRBJ1-2; possible D gene TRBD1, 6 bases. Germline CDR1 reads MGHRA; CDR2 reads YSYEKL. The CDR3 is 17 residues long. V was clipped by 3 bases and J by 3 bases, with 20 bases between them. The CDR3 region is CASSHDRTGWDYYGYTF. The CDR3 DNA follows: TGCGCCAGCAGCCATGATAGAACAGGGTGGGACTACTATGGCTACACCTTC.

This clonotype was seen repeatedly, ten times or more. This chain connects TRBV20-1 to TRBJ2-1; 7 bases agree with TRBD2. There are 13 residues in the CDR3. In germline, CDR1 is DFQATT, CDR2 SNEGSKA (reference sequence). With 5 bases clipped from V and 3 bases from J, the junction kept 4 bases outside the gene matches. CDR3 sequence (DNA): TGCAGTGCTCTGAGCGGGATCTACAATGAGCAGTTCTTC. It specifies CSALSGIYNEQFF.

This clonotype showed up just a few times. Here the CDR3 DNA reads TGCGCCAGCAGCCAAGATCCAGGGGGCCGTAACACAGATACGCAGTATTTT. Amino acids: CASSQDPGGRNTDTQYF. The chain recombines TRBV4-1 with TRBJ2-3; 8 positions match TRBD1. The V segment lost 0 bases and the J segment 2 bases; nucleotides outside the gene matches: 7. The CDR3 runs to 17 residues. Germline assignment: CDR1 MGHRA and CDR2 YSYEKL.

This clonotype was counted between two and nine times. J is TRBJ1-6 and V is TRBV20-1; D is uncertain. Looked up from germline, CDR1 is DFQATT and CDR2 is SNEGSKA (reference sequence). The CDR3 loop spans 15 amino acids. V was clipped by 5 bases and J by 6 bases, with 17 bases between them. CDR3 nucleotide sequence: TGCAGTGCTCCGGACGACGGACGGGGTAATTCACCCCTCCACTTT. Its translation: CSAPDDGRGNSPLHF.

This clonotype was picked up a small number of times. CDR3 residues: CASSSITMPSGYNEQFF. Written as DNA, the CDR3 is TGCGCCAGCAGCTCCATTACCATGCCCAGCGGTTACAATGAGCAGTTCTTC. The chain combines TRBV4-1 with TRBJ2-1; D possibly corresponds to TRBD2 (5 bases). The length of the CDR3 is 17 residues. The V end was cut by 5 bases, the J end by 4 bases, with 21 bases between. The germline gives CDR1 MGHRA, CDR2 YSYEKL.

The rearrangement joins TRBV27 to TRBJ1-1; possible D gene TRBD1, 5 bases. The CDR3 extends over 16 amino acids. The germline V gene has CDR1 MNHEY and CDR2 SMNVEV (reference sequence). Deletions cut 0 bases from V and 6 bases from J, with 17 bases between. The CDR3 DNA follows: TGTGCCAGCAGTTTATCGACCACAGGTACCTGGGCTGAAGCTTTCTTT. This sequence encodes CASSLSTTGTWAEAFF.

V and J are TRBV12-3 or TRBV12-4 and TRBJ2-5; 9 nucleotides match TRBD2. The CDR3 runs 16 residues. J was trimmed by 2 bases and V by 1 base; bases with no gene match: 5. The CDR3: CASSLVGTSLQETQYF. CDR3 DNA sequence: TGTGCCAGCAGTTTAGTTGGGACTAGCTTACAAGAGACCCAGTACTTC.

This sequence joins TRBV20-1 and TRBJ2-5; 7 bases map to TRBD2. Trimming at V came to 0 bases and at J to 5 bases, leaving 9 bases not matched to a gene. The germline CDR1 and CDR2 sequences are DFQATT and SNEGSKA (reference sequence). This CDR3 comprises 15 residues. The CDR3, as DNA: TGCAGTGCTAGAGATATGGGGGAGGGCCGGGAGACCCAGTACTTC. Its translation: CSARDMGEGRETQYF.

The V call is TRBV20-1, the J call TRBJ2-5; 12 positions agree with TRBD2. The V and J ends lost 0 bases and 11 bases, in that order; junction bases with no gene match: 10. The CDR3 covers 15 residues. The germline V gene encodes CDR1 DFQATT and CDR2 SNEGSKA (reference sequence). The DNA of the CDR3 is TGCAGTGCTAGAGATCCTAGCGGGGGGGACAATGAGCAGTACTTC. It encodes CSARDPSGGDNEQYF.

The chain has TRBV6-2 or TRBV6-3 and TRBJ2-7, with D uncertain. Between the trimmed V and J ends, which lost 2 bases and 3 bases, there was a span of 5 bases. Germline values: CDR1 MNHEY, CDR2 SVGEGT. There are 12 residues in the CDR3. In nucleotides, the CDR3 is TGTGCCAGCAGTTACGCCTACTACGAGCAGTACTTC. This codes for CASSYAYYEQYF.

In this sample, this clonotype turned up many times. J is TRBJ2-6 and V is TRBV25-1; D is perhaps TRBD1 (6 bases). CDR3 length: 15 amino acids. Germline CDR1 is MGHDK and CDR2 is SYGVNS. V lost 7 bases and J lost 0, with 10 bases in between. CDR3 sequence: CASTRGGSGANVLTF. The DNA for the CDR3 is TGTGCCAGCACCCGAGGGGGCTCTGGGGCCAACGTCCTGACTTTC.

This clonotype was counted a few times. V usage is TRBV27 and J usage is TRBJ2-6; D gene unclear. Germline loops: CDR1 MNHEY, CDR2 SMNVEV (reference sequence). This CDR3 has 15 residues. V was clipped by 5 bases and J by 3 bases, with 11 bases between them. CDR3 sequence (DNA): TGTGCCAGCAGTCTCGACCAGATTGGGGCCAACGTCCTGACTTTC. It yields the protein CASSLDQIGANVLTF.

Remarks on this clonotype: This sequence may be a read error, since a much larger clone differs from it by one base. The chain employs TRBV28 and TRBJ2-3; 9 positions match TRBD1. In germline, CDR1 is MDHEN, CDR2 SYDVKM. This CDR3 is 15 amino acids long. The CDR3 DNA follows: TGTGCCGGCAGCCTGGGGGGACAGGGTGCAGATACGCAGTATTTT. This codes for CAGSLGGQGADTQYF.

The rearrangement links TRBV7-2 to TRBJ2-2; possibly TRBD2 for D (5 bases). The V gene lost 7 bases and the J gene lost 7 bases, with 13 bases spanning the gap. The CDR3 extends over 13 amino acids. Germline CDR1 SGHTA, CDR2 FQGNSA. This CDR3 reads CASMDGAVGELFF. The CDR3 DNA follows: TGTGCCAGCATGGACGGAGCGGTCGGGGAGCTGTTTTTT.

V is TRBV20-1 and J is TRBJ2-1; D may be TRBD1 (5 bases). V gave up 3 bases and J gave up 4 bases, with 10 bases separating them. The CDR3 has 13 residues. Germline-derived CDR1 and CDR2 are DFQATT and SNEGSKA (reference sequence). CDR3 bases: TGCAGTGCTAGGCGGACACTGTACAATGAGCAGTTCTTC. It encodes CSARRTLYNEQFF.

This clonotype showed up many times. The rearrangement uses TRBV20-1 and TRBJ2-7; D might be TRBD1 or TRBD2, each matching 5 bases. Germline V gene sequence: CDR1 DFQATT, CDR2 SNEGSKA (reference sequence). The CDR3 has 14 residues. Between the trimmed V and J ends, which lost 6 bases and 0 bases, there was a span of 15 bases. This CDR3 reads CSAAGTASSYEQYF. The CDR3 DNA follows: TGCAGTGCAGCCGGGACGGCCAGCTCCTACGAGCAGTACTTC.

Concerning this clonotype itself: A read error is possible here, since a much larger clone lies one base away. The chain uses TRBV12-3 or TRBV12-4 and TRBJ2-5; perhaps TRBD2 as D (6 bases). Trimming removed 1 base from V and 1 base from J, with 13 bases in between. This CDR3 has 16 amino acids. CDR3 protein: CASSLVFGSPQETQYF. The CDR3, as DNA: TGTGCCAGCAGTTTAGTCTTCGGGAGCCCCCAAGAGACCCAGTACTTC.

The CDR3 nucleotides are TGCAGCGTACAAGCCGGGACAGGGGGCAATATGCAGTATTTT. This codes for CSVQAGTGGNMQYF. This rearrangement joins TRBV29-1 to TRBJ2-3, with 12 bases matching TRBD1. Trimming took 6 bases from V and 11 from J; bases not matched to a gene: 12. The CDR3 is made up of 14 amino acids. Looked up from germline, CDR1 is SQVTM and CDR2 is ANQGSEA.

The V call is TRBV11-2, the J call TRBJ2-2, with TRBD2 matching 8 bases. V shed 3 bases and J 8 bases; nucleotides not matched to a gene: 20. Germline-derived CDR1 and CDR2 are SGHAT and FQNNGV. This CDR3 is 19 amino acids long. DNA for the CDR3: TGTGCCAGCAGCTTTCGCGGGGCGTACAGCGGGAGTACAATTGGGGAGCTGTTTTTT. Its translation is CASSFRGAYSGSTIGELFF.

This clonotype was seen a handful of times. V gene TRBV4-3 combines with J gene TRBJ2-6, with D tentatively TRBD1 (6 bases). This CDR3 has 20 amino acids. Germline loops: CDR1 LGHNA, CDR2 YSLEER. The V end was cut by 1 base, the J end by 0 bases, with 19 bases between. CDR3 sequence: CASSQVGESGHLSGANVLTF. In nucleotides, the CDR3 is TGCGCCAGCAGCCAAGTTGGAGAATCGGGACACCTCTCTGGGGCCAACGTCCTGACTTTC.